These 21 T cell receptor beta chains originate from one sample sequenced in a study of T cell responses to AZD1222 COVID-19 vaccine. Here immunoSEQ multiplex PCR was the method, and the copy in TCRdb shows in-frame clones only, minus some. The sample yields around 200,000 clones, around 90% seen once. The sample consisted of peripheral blood, taken on day 0 of AZD1222 vaccination. The source of these receptors is an adult in good health.

This sequence joins TRBV3-1 (or the pseudogene TRBV3-2) and TRBJ2-3; D possibly matches TRBD1 or TRBD2 (6 bases each). CDR1 and CDR2 from the germline V gene are LGHDT and YNNKEL (reference sequence). The V end lost 2 bases, the J end lost 4 bases, and 13 bases lay between the germline ends. This CDR3 region has 15 residues. The chain's CDR3 is CASSQFGGPSDTQYF. CDR3 nucleotide sequence: TGTGCCAGCAGCCAATTTGGGGGGCCGTCAGATACGCAGTATTTT.

The count of this clone is one. The gene calls are TRBV7-2 and TRBJ1-5; the D is unclear. The CDR3 spans 12 residues. Trimming left V 9 bases short and J 2 bases short, with 8 bases between. In germline, CDR1 is SGHTA, CDR2 FQGNSA. The DNA for the CDR3 is TGTGCCAGGTTTCGGGGCAATCAGCCCCAGCATTTT. Translated, it gives CARFRGNQPQHF.

V gene TRBV4-3 combines with J gene TRBJ1-6; D remains ambiguous. CDR1 and CDR2 from the germline V gene are LGHNA and YSLEER. Trimming took off 1 base at V and 3 bases at J, with 13 bases between the two ends. The CDR3 is 17 amino acids. The CDR3 region is CASSQGITSDYNSPLHF. The DNA for the CDR3 is TGCGCCAGCAGCCAAGGGATAACTTCAGACTATAATTCACCCCTCCACTTT.

This chain joins TRBV29-1 and TRBJ2-7; 9 positions agree with TRBD1. Trimming cost V 5 bases and J 0 bases; bases outside gene matches: 2. CDR1 is SQVTM and CDR2 is ANQGSEA in the germline V gene. The CDR3 sequence is 13 residues long. In DNA form, the CDR3 reads TGCAGCGTTACAGGGGGCGTCTCCTACGAGCAGTACTTC. Protein: CSVTGGVSYEQYF.

The J gene is TRBJ1-1, the V gene TRBV27; D call uncertain. Trimming stripped 8 bases from V and 7 bases from J, with 14 bases between. CDR1 is MNHEY and CDR2 is SMNVEV in the germline V gene (reference sequence). The CDR3 runs 12 residues. The CDR3 region has the DNA TGTGCCAGCCGAGGGATGGGGTATGAAGCTTTCTTT. Its protein product is CASRGMGYEAFF.

The chain carries TRBV19 and TRBJ2-1, with 11 bases identical to TRBD1. CDR1 and CDR2 (germline): LNHDA, SQIVND (reference sequence). The CDR3 is made up of 15 amino acids. V lost 4 bases to trimming and J lost 7 bases; unmatched junction nucleotides: 6. The CDR3 bases are TGTGCCAGTAGTAAAGGACAGGGGGCAGAAAATGAGCAGTTCTTC. It specifies CASSKGQGAENEQFF.

The V gene is TRBV7-9, the J gene TRBJ1-1; D is unclear. Trimming took off 3 bases at V and 7 bases at J, with 3 bases between the two ends. The CDR3 runs 10 residues. Per the germline V gene, CDR1 is SEHNR and CDR2 is FQNEAQ (reference sequence). The CDR3 sequence: CASSFIEAFF. For the CDR3, the DNA is TGTGCCAGCAGCTTCATTGAAGCTTTCTTT.

This sequence joins TRBV6-1 and TRBJ2-7, with 8 nucleotides matching TRBD1. Unmatched junction bases numbered 6, after V lost 2 bases and J lost 6 bases. The CDR3 extends over 14 amino acids. Looked up from germline, CDR1 is MNHNS and CDR2 is SASEGT. The CDR3 sequence is CASSEWTGMTEQYF. The CDR3 DNA is TGTGCCAGCAGTGAATGGACAGGGATGACCGAGCAGTACTTC.

CDR3 in amino acids: CASSQTPGTTSYEQYF. The CDR3 DNA is TGTGCCAGCAGCCAGACCCCCGGGACTACTTCCTACGAGCAGTACTTC. This rearrangement joins TRBV7-8 to TRBJ2-7; 7 bases fit TRBD2. The length of the CDR3 is 16 residues. The germline gives CDR1 SGHVS, CDR2 FQNEAQ. Trimming at V came to 5 bases and at J to 1 base, leaving 11 bases not matched to a gene.

V and J are TRBV5-5 and TRBJ1-2, with no clear D. Looked up from germline, CDR1 is SGHKS and CDR2 is YYEKEE (reference sequence). The CDR3 is 13 amino acids. The V gene lost 5 bases and the J gene lost 8 bases, with 16 bases spanning the gap. CDR3 in DNA: TGTGCCAGCAGGCGACCGCAAGACTGGGGCTACACCTTC. Translation: CASRRPQDWGYTF.

The rearrangement uses TRBV28 and TRBJ2-7, with D possibly TRBD2 on 6 matching bases. Between the trimmed V and J ends, which lost 6 bases and 1 base, there was a span of 10 bases. Germline-derived CDR1 and CDR2 are MDHEN and SYDVKM. CDR3 length: 13 amino acids. The DNA for the CDR3 is TGTGCCAGCAGCCCGCGGGGATCCTACGAGCAGTACTTC. Its translation is CASSPRGSYEQYF. Full variable domain (rest looked up from reference TRBV28 and TRBJ2-7): DVKVTQSSRYLVKRTGEKVFLECVQDMDHENMFWYRQDPGLGLRLIYFSYDVKMKEKGDIPEGYSVSREKKERFSLILESASTNQTSMYLCASSPRGSYEQYFGPGTRLTVT.

In DNA, the CDR3 is TGTGCCAGCAGCCAACCGCGGGACCTCCAAGAGACCCAGTACTTC. This gives the protein CASSQPRDLQETQYF. J is TRBJ2-5 and V is TRBV3-1 (or the pseudogene TRBV3-2), with D tentatively TRBD2 (6 bases). CDR3 length: 15 residues. Germline V CDR1 and CDR2: LGHDT, YNNKEL (reference sequence). The germline V and J ends were trimmed by 2 bases and 1 base, with 11 bases remaining between them.

This chain joins TRBV7-9 and TRBJ1-3; tentative D call: TRBD1 (6 bases). The germline V gene encodes CDR1 SEHNR and CDR2 FQNEAQ (reference sequence). V was clipped by 2 bases and J by 1 base, with 15 bases between them. This CDR3 comprises 17 residues. The CDR3 spells CASSLTPGHESGNTIYF. The CDR3 bases are TGTGCCAGCAGCTTAACCCCGGGACACGAATCTGGAAACACCATATATTTT.

This clone was counted only a few times. The chain has TRBV27 and TRBJ1-1; D perhaps matches TRBD1 (6 bases). CDR1 and CDR2 (germline): MNHEY, SMNVEV (reference sequence). The ends were cut back, 4 bases at V and 7 bases at J, with 16 bases in the middle. The CDR3 loop spans 14 amino acids. Written as DNA, the CDR3 is TGTGCCAGCAGTTCTGGGGGCGGATGGAGTGAAGCTTTCTTT. As protein: CASSSGGGWSEAFF.

V is TRBV30 and J is TRBJ1-1, with a tentative D call TRBD1 (6 bases). Per the germline V gene, CDR1 is GTSNPN and CDR2 is SVGIG (reference sequence). Trimming removed 7 bases at V and 7 bases at J, with 22 bases between. This CDR3 spans 14 amino acids. CDR3 nucleotide sequence: TGTGCCTCCTCATTCGGGACACCCGAGGGTGAAGCTTTCTTT. Translated, it gives CASSFGTPEGEAFF.

This chain uses TRBV6-2 or TRBV6-3 with TRBJ1-5; D is unresolved. The ends were cut back, 4 bases at V and 0 bases at J, with 10 bases in the middle. The CDR3 has 15 amino acids. CDR1 MNHEY and CDR2 SVGEGT come from the germline V gene. The CDR3 coding sequence is TGTGCCAGCAGTTCTGGCGCGTATAGCAATCAGCCCCAGCATTTT. Its protein is CASSSGAYSNQPQHF.

The CDR3 DNA reads TGTGCCAGTAGTCCCCCGGGACAGGGGGGTGAAAAACTGTTTTTT. It yields the protein CASSPPGQGGEKLFF. This chain links TRBV19 with TRBJ1-4; 11 nucleotides align to TRBD1. Germline V gene lookup returns CDR1 LNHDA and CDR2 SQIVND (reference sequence). Germline trimming cut 5 bases from V and 7 bases from J; bases unmatched to any gene: 6. CDR3 size: 15 residues.

The chain recombines TRBV19 with TRBJ1-5; no reliable D call. Germline assignment: CDR1 LNHDA and CDR2 SQIVND (reference sequence). Trimming took 4 bases from V and 2 from J, leaving 15 bases between them. The CDR3 runs to 16 residues. CDR3 sequence: CASSTATRAGNQPQHF. The CDR3, as DNA: TGTGCCAGTAGTACCGCAACCCGGGCGGGCAATCAGCCCCAGCATTTT.

Remarks on this clone: Other DNA variants within this sample encode the same CDR3. The rearrangement joins TRBV12-3 or TRBV12-4 to TRBJ1-5, with D hard to call. V lost 3 bases to trimming and J lost 5 bases, with 5 bases between them. CDR3 length: 12 amino acids. CDR3 sequence: CASSFGDQPQHF. The CDR3 bases are TGTGCCAGCAGTTTTGGTGATCAGCCCCAGCATTTT.

The chain carries TRBV30 and TRBJ1-2, with 7 positions matching TRBD1. Trimming took 1 base from V and 3 from J; bases not matched to a gene: 8. CDR1 is GTSNPN and CDR2 is SVGIG in the germline V gene (reference sequence). The CDR3 sequence is 15 residues long. CDR3 protein: CAWSDKTGRHYGYTF. DNA of the CDR3: TGTGCCTGGAGTGATAAGACAGGGAGACACTATGGCTACACCTTC.

The chain recombines TRBV4-3 with TRBJ2-7; no reliable D call. Germline CDR1 reads LGHNA; CDR2 reads YSLEER. The CDR3 sequence is 14 residues long. The V end was cut by 2 bases, the J end by 7 bases, with 15 bases between. In nucleotides, the CDR3 is TGCGCCAGCAGCCAATCCCGTTTGGGCCGGGAGCAGTACTTC. Translation: CASSQSRLGREQYF.